Listed below are T cell receptor beta chains from one sample, sequenced in a study of blood T cell repertoires in COVID-19. Some clones are missing from TCRdb's copy, which holds only in-frame ones; the method was immunoSEQ multiplex PCR. The data hold 25,000 or so clones, with approximately 82% observed a single time. Sequenced input: peripheral blood. The receptors here all came from a man in his 70s with acute or convalescent COVID-19. Each CDR3 is given with its conserved first and last residue. Fields, in order: J gene, D gene, V gene, clone size, CDR3 DNA, CDR3 protein. A D gene is named only where the DNA matches it firmly. Clone size is given for some rows only: seen once, a few or many times, or a class if the clone is expanded.

J gene: TRBJ2-5
D gene: -
V gene: TRBV7-2
clone size: -
CDR3 DNA: TGTGCCAGCAGCTTGGTCCTCGGTGAGACCCAGTACTTC
CDR3 protein: CASSLVLGETQYF

J gene: TRBJ2-7
D gene: TRBD2
V gene: TRBV30
clone size: -
CDR3 DNA: TGTGCCTGGAGTAAAGCGGGAGTATCGCTCGAGCAGTACTTC
CDR3 protein: CAWSKAGVSLEQYF

J gene: TRBJ1-2
D gene: -
V gene: TRBV5-1
clone size: -
CDR3 DNA: TGCGCCAGCAGCCCGGGATCCGGGGGAGACTACTATGGCTACACCTTC
CDR3 protein: CASSPGSGGDYYGYTF

J gene: TRBJ1-1
D gene: -
V gene: TRBV10-3
clone size: -
CDR3 DNA: TGTGCCATCCGACTCTCGGGGGAGGTAACTGAAGCTTTCTTT
CDR3 protein: CAIRLSGEVTEAFF

J gene: TRBJ2-7
D gene: TRBD2
V gene: TRBV27
clone size: once
CDR3 DNA: TGTGCCAGCAGTTCCGGGACTAGCGTGGGCGAGCAGTACTTC
CDR3 protein: CASSSGTSVGEQYF

J gene: TRBJ1-1
D gene: -
V gene: TRBV9
clone size: once
CDR3 DNA: TGTGCCAGCAGCGCCTCGACAGATAACACTGAAGCTTTCTTT
CDR3 protein: CASSASTDNTEAFF

J gene: TRBJ1-4
D gene: -
V gene: TRBV30
clone size: once
CDR3 DNA: TGTGCCTGGAGTGTAAAGGGGGCTAATGAAAAACTGTTTTTT
CDR3 protein: CAWSVKGANEKLFF

J gene: TRBJ2-1
D gene: TRBD2
V gene: TRBV12-5
clone size: -
CDR3 DNA: TGTGCTAGTGGGGGACTAGCGATTGGCTCCGGAAGGCAGTTCTTC
CDR3 protein: CASGGLAIGSGRQFF

J gene: TRBJ2-6
D gene: -
V gene: TRBV9
clone size: once
CDR3 DNA: TGTGCCAGCAGCTCCTGGGCAGGGCAGACGACTGGGGCCAACGTCCTGACTTTC
CDR3 protein: CASSSWAGQTTGANVLTF

J gene: TRBJ1-3
D gene: -
V gene: TRBV14
clone size: -
CDR3 DNA: TGTGCCAGCAGCCAGTCAGGGCGCAACTCTGGAAACACCATATATTTT
CDR3 protein: CASSQSGRNSGNTIYF

J gene: TRBJ2-5
D gene: TRBD2
V gene: TRBV10-3
clone size: -
CDR3 DNA: TGTGCCATCAGACCCGGGGGGGCGATGCAAGAGACCCAGTACTTC
CDR3 protein: CAIRPGGAMQETQYF

J gene: TRBJ1-1
D gene: TRBD1
V gene: TRBV27
clone size: -
CDR3 DNA: TGTGCCAGCAGTTTTAGAGGGGGCCAGGGTGAAGCTTTCTTT
CDR3 protein: CASSFRGGQGEAFF

J gene: TRBJ2-6
D gene: TRBD1
V gene: TRBV27
clone size: -
CDR3 DNA: TGTGCCAGCAGTTTTTCCCACACCCGACAGGGGGTCTCTGGGGCCAACGTCCTGACTTTC
CDR3 protein: CASSFSHTRQGVSGANVLTF

J gene: TRBJ1-1
D gene: TRBD1
V gene: TRBV18
clone size: -
CDR3 DNA: TGTGCCAGCTCACTAGGGACAGGGGGCACTGAAGCTTTCTTT
CDR3 protein: CASSLGTGGTEAFF

J gene: TRBJ1-2
D gene: -
V gene: TRBV21-1
clone size: -
CDR3 DNA: TGTGCCAGCAGCAACCCGACAGACTATGGCTACACCTTC
CDR3 protein: CASSNPTDYGYTF

J gene: TRBJ2-3
D gene: TRBD2
V gene: TRBV3-1/TRBV3-2
clone size: -
CDR3 DNA: TGTGCCAGCAGCCAAGACCGGCGGGAGGAAGATACGCAGTATTTT
CDR3 protein: CASSQDRREEDTQYF

J gene: TRBJ2-6
D gene: -
V gene: TRBV5-4
clone size: -
CDR3 DNA: TGTGCCAGCAGCTTGGAAGGGGGTGTGGGGGCCAACGTCCTGACTTTC
CDR3 protein: CASSLEGGVGANVLTF

J gene: TRBJ2-2
D gene: -
V gene: TRBV9
clone size: -
CDR3 DNA: TGTGCCAGCAGCGTACAGGGATGGGGGAACACCGGGGAGCTGTTTTTT
CDR3 protein: CASSVQGWGNTGELFF

J gene: TRBJ2-1
D gene: TRBD2
V gene: TRBV19
clone size: few
CDR3 DNA: TGTGCCAGTTGCGGGAGCTCCTACAATGAGCAGTTCTTC
CDR3 protein: CASCGSSYNEQFF

J gene: TRBJ2-1
D gene: -
V gene: TRBV4-3
clone size: -
CDR3 DNA: TGCGCCAGCAGTCAGAGGGCTGGCTCCTACAATGAGCAGTTCTTC
CDR3 protein: CASSQRAGSYNEQFF

J gene: TRBJ2-7
D gene: TRBD1
V gene: TRBV3-1/TRBV3-2
clone size: -
CDR3 DNA: TGTGCCAGCAGCCAAATGACAGGGTACTCCGAGCAGTACTTC
CDR3 protein: CASSQMTGYSEQYF

J gene: TRBJ2-1
D gene: TRBD2
V gene: TRBV28
clone size: -
CDR3 DNA: TGTGCCAGCAGTTTATGGTCTAGCGGGAGACTATACAATGAGCAGTTCTTC
CDR3 protein: CASSLWSSGRLYNEQFF

J gene: TRBJ1-5
D gene: -
V gene: TRBV6-2/TRBV6-3
clone size: once
CDR3 DNA: TGTGCCAGCACCCCCTCATCGGCTCTACAGGGAGATCAGCCCCAGCATTTT
CDR3 protein: CASTPSSALQGDQPQHF

J gene: TRBJ2-7
D gene: -
V gene: TRBV27
clone size: -
CDR3 DNA: TGTGCCAGCGGGTTCACAGGGACCTACGAGCAGTACTTC
CDR3 protein: CASGFTGTYEQYF

J gene: TRBJ1-4
D gene: -
V gene: TRBV7-2
clone size: -
CDR3 DNA: TGTGCCAGCAGCGCCCTCCGGGATGAAAAACTGTTTTTT
CDR3 protein: CASSALRDEKLFF

J gene: TRBJ2-2
D gene: TRBD2
V gene: TRBV7-8
clone size: -
CDR3 DNA: TGTGCCAGCAGCTCAATGGGGACTAGGGACACCGGGGAGCTGTTTTTT
CDR3 protein: CASSSMGTRDTGELFF

J gene: TRBJ1-1
D gene: -
V gene: TRBV5-5
clone size: -
CDR3 DNA: TGTGCCAGCGGGCAGCTGAACACTGAAGCTTTCTTT
CDR3 protein: CASGQLNTEAFF

J gene: TRBJ2-1
D gene: -
V gene: TRBV12-3/TRBV12-4
clone size: -
CDR3 DNA: TGTGCCAGCAGTTTATGGAGGGATGAGCAGTTCTTC
CDR3 protein: CASSLWRDEQFF

J gene: TRBJ2-5
D gene: TRBD2
V gene: TRBV19
clone size: once
CDR3 DNA: TGTGCCAGTAGTATAGGAGGACTAGCGGGAGGGCCGGAGACCCAGTACTTC
CDR3 protein: CASSIGGLAGGPETQYF

J gene: TRBJ2-7
D gene: -
V gene: TRBV19
clone size: -
CDR3 DNA: TGTGCCAGTAGTAAGGACATCTACGAGCAGTACTTC
CDR3 protein: CASSKDIYEQYF

J gene: TRBJ1-2
D gene: TRBD1
V gene: TRBV30
clone size: few
CDR3 DNA: TGTGCCTGGGCCCAACCGGGACAGGGGCCCTATGGCTACACCTTC
CDR3 protein: CAWAQPGQGPYGYTF

J gene: TRBJ2-7
D gene: TRBD1
V gene: TRBV11-1
clone size: -
CDR3 DNA: TGTGCCAGCAGCTTATCGGGACAGTCATCCTACGAGCAGTACTTC
CDR3 protein: CASSLSGQSSYEQYF

J gene: TRBJ1-6
D gene: -
V gene: TRBV6-5
clone size: -
CDR3 DNA: TGTGCCAGCAGACAGGGCTATAATTCACCCCTCCACTTT
CDR3 protein: CASRQGYNSPLHF

J gene: TRBJ2-5
D gene: -
V gene: TRBV7-2
clone size: few
CDR3 DNA: TGTGCCAGCAGCCTCCTCGGAGGGGGCGGAGAGACCCAGTACTTC
CDR3 protein: CASSLLGGGGETQYF

J gene: TRBJ2-5
D gene: -
V gene: TRBV11-3
clone size: -
CDR3 DNA: TGTGCCAGCAGCCCCGACAGCCAGAAGACCCAGTACTTC
CDR3 protein: CASSPDSQKTQYF

J gene: TRBJ1-5
D gene: -
V gene: TRBV10-3
clone size: few
CDR3 DNA: TGTGCCATCAGTGAGGACAGACCTTATCAGCCCCAGCATTTT
CDR3 protein: CAISEDRPYQPQHF

J gene: TRBJ2-7
D gene: TRBD2
V gene: TRBV18
clone size: -
CDR3 DNA: TGTGCCAGCTCCCAAGGACTAGCGGGAGAGGGGGAGCAGTACTTC
CDR3 protein: CASSQGLAGEGEQYF

J gene: TRBJ2-1
D gene: TRBD2
V gene: TRBV6-2/TRBV6-3
clone size: -
CDR3 DNA: TGTGCCAGCAGTTACTCTAACGGCCCATCGACTAGCGGGAAAAACAATGAGCAGTTCTTC
CDR3 protein: CASSYSNGPSTSGKNNEQFF

J gene: TRBJ2-5
D gene: TRBD2
V gene: TRBV7-2
clone size: -
CDR3 DNA: TGTGCCAGCAGCTTAGGCGTAGCGGGAGAACCGGAGACCCAGTACTTC
CDR3 protein: CASSLGVAGEPETQYF

J gene: TRBJ1-5
D gene: -
V gene: TRBV12-5
clone size: -
CDR3 DNA: TGTGCTAGTGGTTTCCCTTCGCGGCCCCAGCATTTT
CDR3 protein: CASGFPSRPQHF

J gene: TRBJ1-5
D gene: -
V gene: TRBV19
clone size: -
CDR3 DNA: TGTGCCAGTAGTCCCGGGACAAGTAATCAGCCCCAGCATTTT
CDR3 protein: CASSPGTSNQPQHF

J gene: TRBJ2-4
D gene: TRBD2
V gene: TRBV4-3
clone size: -
CDR3 DNA: TGCGCCAGCAGCCAAGTTGCGGGGGGTGGATACATTCAGTACTTC
CDR3 protein: CASSQVAGGGYIQYF

J gene: TRBJ2-7
D gene: TRBD2
V gene: TRBV7-8
clone size: few
CDR3 DNA: TGTGCCAGCAGCTTCATGACGGGGCGGGGGTACGAGCAGTACTTC
CDR3 protein: CASSFMTGRGYEQYF

J gene: TRBJ2-7
D gene: TRBD1
V gene: TRBV19
clone size: -
CDR3 DNA: TGTGCCAGTAGTACCGGATTAGGGACAGGGGGAAGCGAGCAGTACTTC
CDR3 protein: CASSTGLGTGGSEQYF

J gene: TRBJ2-7
D gene: TRBD2
V gene: TRBV3-1/TRBV3-2
clone size: -
CDR3 DNA: TGTGCCAGCAGCCGACCGGGACTAGTCTCCTCCGAGCAGTACTTC
CDR3 protein: CASSRPGLVSSEQYF

J gene: TRBJ2-2
D gene: -
V gene: TRBV19
clone size: -
CDR3 DNA: TGTGCCAGTAGCTACCAGAGGGCCGGGGAGCTGTTTTTT
CDR3 protein: CASSYQRAGELFF

J gene: TRBJ1-1
D gene: -
V gene: TRBV19
clone size: -
CDR3 DNA: TGTGCCAGTACAGGAAGCTTTCCATTGAACACTGAAGCTTTCTTT
CDR3 protein: CASTGSFPLNTEAFF

J gene: TRBJ2-7
D gene: TRBD2
V gene: TRBV3-1/TRBV3-2
clone size: many
CDR3 DNA: TGTGCCAGCAGCGCCGGGACTAGCGCCTACGAGCAGTACTTC
CDR3 protein: CASSAGTSAYEQYF

J gene: TRBJ2-1
D gene: TRBD1
V gene: TRBV18
clone size: few
CDR3 DNA: TGTGCCAGCTCACAACCGGGACAGGGGAGTAAAAATGAGCAGTTCTTC
CDR3 protein: CASSQPGQGSKNEQFF

J gene: TRBJ1-1
D gene: -
V gene: TRBV7-8
clone size: -
CDR3 DNA: TGTGCCAGCAGCTTATCACAGGGTGCGACAACTGAAGCTTTCTTT
CDR3 protein: CASSLSQGATTEAFF

J gene: TRBJ1-5
D gene: -
V gene: TRBV24-1
clone size: -
CDR3 DNA: TGTGCCACCAGTGACTCCAATCAGCCCCAGCATTTT
CDR3 protein: CATSDSNQPQHF

J gene: TRBJ2-7
D gene: TRBD1
V gene: TRBV5-4
clone size: -
CDR3 DNA: TGTGCCAGCAGCTTAAAAACAGGGGGATACGAGCAGTACTTC
CDR3 protein: CASSLKTGGYEQYF

J gene: TRBJ2-1
D gene: -
V gene: TRBV6-2/TRBV6-3
clone size: -
CDR3 DNA: TGTGCCAGCAGTTACCCCGTGGGCGAGCAGTTCTTC
CDR3 protein: CASSYPVGEQFF

J gene: TRBJ1-5
D gene: TRBD1
V gene: TRBV15
clone size: -
CDR3 DNA: TGTGCCACCAGCAGAGATCGTGACAGGGGAGCCGATCAGCCCCAGCATTTT
CDR3 protein: CATSRDRDRGADQPQHF

J gene: TRBJ2-7
D gene: TRBD2
V gene: TRBV19
clone size: once
CDR3 DNA: TGTGCCAGTGGGCGGGAGCCCAGCTCCTACGAGCAGTACTTC
CDR3 protein: CASGREPSSYEQYF